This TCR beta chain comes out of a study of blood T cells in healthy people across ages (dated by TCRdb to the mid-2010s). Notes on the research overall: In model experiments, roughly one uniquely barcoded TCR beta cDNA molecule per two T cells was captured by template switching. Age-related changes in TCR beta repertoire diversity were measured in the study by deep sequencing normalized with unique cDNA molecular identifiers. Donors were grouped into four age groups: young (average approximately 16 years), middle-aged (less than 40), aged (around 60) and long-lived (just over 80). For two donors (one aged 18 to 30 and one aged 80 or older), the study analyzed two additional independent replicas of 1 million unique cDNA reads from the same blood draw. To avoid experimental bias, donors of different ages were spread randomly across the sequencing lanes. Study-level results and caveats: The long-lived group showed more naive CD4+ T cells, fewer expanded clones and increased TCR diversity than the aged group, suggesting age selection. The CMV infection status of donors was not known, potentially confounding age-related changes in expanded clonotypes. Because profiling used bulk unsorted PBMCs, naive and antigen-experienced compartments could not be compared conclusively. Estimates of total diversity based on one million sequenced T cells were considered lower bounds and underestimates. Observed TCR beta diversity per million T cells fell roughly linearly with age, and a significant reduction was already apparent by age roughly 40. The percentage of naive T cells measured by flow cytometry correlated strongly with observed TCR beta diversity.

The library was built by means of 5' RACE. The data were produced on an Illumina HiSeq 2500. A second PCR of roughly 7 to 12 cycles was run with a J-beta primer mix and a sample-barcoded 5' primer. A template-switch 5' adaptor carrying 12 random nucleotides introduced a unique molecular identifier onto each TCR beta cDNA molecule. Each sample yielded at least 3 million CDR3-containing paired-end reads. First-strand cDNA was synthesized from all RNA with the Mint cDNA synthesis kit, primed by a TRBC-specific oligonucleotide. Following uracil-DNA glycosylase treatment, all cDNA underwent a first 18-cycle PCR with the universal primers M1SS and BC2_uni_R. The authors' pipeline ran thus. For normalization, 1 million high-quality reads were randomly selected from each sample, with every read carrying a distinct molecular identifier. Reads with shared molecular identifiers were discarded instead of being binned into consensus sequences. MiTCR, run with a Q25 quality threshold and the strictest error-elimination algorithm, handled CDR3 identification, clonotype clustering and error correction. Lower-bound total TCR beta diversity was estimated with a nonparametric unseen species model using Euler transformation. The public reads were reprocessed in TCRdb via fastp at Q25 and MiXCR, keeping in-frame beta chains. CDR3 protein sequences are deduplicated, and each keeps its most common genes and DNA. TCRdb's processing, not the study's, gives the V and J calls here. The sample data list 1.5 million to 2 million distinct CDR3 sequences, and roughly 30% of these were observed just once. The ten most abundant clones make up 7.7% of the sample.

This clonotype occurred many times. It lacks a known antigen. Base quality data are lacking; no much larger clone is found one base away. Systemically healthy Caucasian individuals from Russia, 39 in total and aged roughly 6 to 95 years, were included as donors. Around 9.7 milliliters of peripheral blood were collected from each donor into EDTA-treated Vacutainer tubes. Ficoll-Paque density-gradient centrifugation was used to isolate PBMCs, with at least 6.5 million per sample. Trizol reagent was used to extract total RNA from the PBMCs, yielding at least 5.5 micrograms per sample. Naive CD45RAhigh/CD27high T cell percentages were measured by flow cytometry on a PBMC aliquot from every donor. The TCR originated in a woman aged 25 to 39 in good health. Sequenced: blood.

The DNA sequence is TGCGCCAGCAGCCAAGATTTAGGGCCTTTTAGCGAGCAGTACTTC. The resulting protein is CASSQDLGPFSEQYF. The chain was built from TRBV4-3 and TRBJ2-5; the D gene remains uncertain. The better agreement between TRBJ2-7 and the DNA end casts doubt on the J call. CDR1 and CDR2 were assigned from the germline V gene as LGHNA and YSLEER. The CDR3 measures 15 amino acids from cysteine to phenylalanine. The DNA shown is the 45-base CDR3, in frame from base 1.